Listed below are T cell receptor beta chains from one sample, sequenced in a study of shared clonotypes between healthy human individuals. TCRdb's copy holds only in-frame clones and misses some; the assay was immunoSEQ multiplex PCR. The table has some 1.1 million clones, around 77% seen once. The sequenced sample was memory CD4+ T cells from PBMCs. The source is a man aged 18-30 years in good health. Some clones in this sample may be carry-over from other donors' samples. The CDR3 runs from the conserved cysteine through the conserved F or W. A D gene is named only where the DNA matches it firmly. Only some rows state a clone size, as once, few, many or a class for expanded clones.

.	TRBV5-4	TRBJ2-3	.	CASSWAVVEGDTQYF	TGTGCCAGCAGCTGGGCCGTTGTCGAGGGGGATACGCAGTATTTT
.	TRBV21-1	TRBJ1-1	.	CASTSQSRDKGAMNTEAFF	TGTGCCAGCACCTCTCAATCCCGGGACAAAGGAGCAATGAACACTGAAGCTTTCTTT
.	TRBV7-3	TRBJ2-3	TRBD2	CASSLNRAGVGDTQYF	TGTGCCAGCAGCTTAAATCGTGCGGGAGTAGGAGATACGCAGTATTTT
once	TRBV2	TRBJ1-6	.	CASSADNSPLHF	TGTGCCAGCAGTGCAGATAACTCACCCCTCCACTTT
.	TRBV25-1	TRBJ1-1	.	CASSTRTGMNTEAFF	TGTGCCAGCAGTACTAGGACGGGCATGAACACTGAAGCTTTCTTT
.	TRBV4-1	TRBJ2-7	TRBD2	CASSSQRNGRGEQYF	TGCGCCAGCAGCTCCCAAAGAAACGGGAGGGGGGAGCAGTACTTC
once	TRBV27	TRBJ1-1	.	CASIPRRALMNTEAFF	TGTGCCAGCATCCCTCGGAGGGCCCTTATGAACACTGAAGCTTTCTTT
once	TRBV4-1	TRBJ2-5	TRBD2	CASSQTLGGGRGETQYF	TGCGCCAGCAGCCAAACCCTCGGGGGCGGGAGGGGAGAGACCCAGTACTTC
.	TRBV7-2	TRBJ1-2	.	CASSRLGGVNGYTF	TGTGCCAGCAGCCGGTTGGGGGGCGTAAATGGCTACACCTTC
.	TRBV18	TRBJ1-5	.	CASSTGTEGQPQHF	TGTGCCAGCTCCACAGGGACGGAGGGTCAGCCCCAGCATTTT
few	TRBV28	TRBJ2-7	TRBD1	CASSWAGQGASYEQYF	TGTGCCAGCAGTTGGGCCGGACAGGGGGCCTCCTACGAGCAGTACTTC
.	TRBV5-1	TRBJ1-1	.	CASSPTVGYTEAFF	TGCGCCAGCAGCCCGACAGTCGGGTATACTGAAGCTTTCTTT
.	TRBV18	TRBJ2-2	.	CASSLDWNTGELFF	TGTGCCAGCTCGCTAGACTGGAACACCGGGGAGCTGTTTTTT
.	TRBV11-3	TRBJ2-1	.	CASSLGLATANEQFF	TGTGCCAGCAGCTTAGGTCTAGCGACCGCCAATGAGCAGTTCTTC
.	TRBV28	TRBJ1-3	.	CASSLEAGNTIYF	TGTGCCAGCAGTCTAGAGGCTGGAAACACCATATATTTT
once	TRBV4-2	TRBJ1-5	.	CASSQDFLGRSPRDAQPQHF	TGTGCCAGCAGCCAAGATTTTTTGGGGAGGTCGCCCAGGGATGCTCAGCCCCAGCATTTT
.	TRBV4-2	TRBJ2-1	TRBD2	CASSQEPAGAYNEQFF	TGTGCCAGCAGCCAAGAGCCAGCGGGGGCTTACAATGAGCAGTTCTTC
.	TRBV9	TRBJ2-1	TRBD2	CASSAVGSGGYNEQFF	TGTGCCAGCAGCGCCGTGGGTTCGGGGGGCTACAATGAGCAGTTCTTC
few	TRBV7-3	TRBJ1-1	.	CASSLGGAEAFF	TGTGCCAGCAGCCTCGGGGGGGCTGAAGCTTTCTTT
.	TRBV10-3	TRBJ2-7	.	CAIRSHGTQTYEQYF	TGTGCCATCAGATCACACGGGACGCAGACCTACGAGCAGTACTTC
.	TRBV7-2	TRBJ2-1	TRBD2	CASSLAGASGYNEQFF	TGTGCCAGCAGCTTAGCAGGGGCTAGCGGCTACAATGAGCAGTTCTTC
few	TRBV7-6	TRBJ2-4	TRBD1	CASSAGTGQYIQYF	TGTGCCAGCAGCGCGGGGACAGGGCAATACATTCAGTACTTC
.	TRBV10-3	TRBJ2-1	TRBD2	CAIRGLAGELASYNEQFF	TGTGCCATCAGGGGACTAGCGGGAGAATTGGCTTCCTACAATGAGCAGTTCTTC
.	TRBV28	TRBJ2-3	.	CASRSGPDTQYF	TGTGCCAGCAGGTCAGGGCCAGATACGCAGTATTTT
.	TRBV30	TRBJ1-2	.	CAWSVTNYGYTF	TGTGCCTGGAGTGTAACTAACTATGGCTACACCTTC
.	TRBV18	TRBJ2-2	TRBD2	CASSPGTSGISGELFF	TGTGCCAGCTCCCCAGGGACTAGCGGGATTTCCGGGGAGCTGTTTTTT
.	TRBV5-4	TRBJ2-2	TRBD1	CASSRTGSSNGELFF	TGTGCCAGCAGCCGGACAGGGTCATCTAATGGGGAGCTGTTTTTT
.	TRBV2	TRBJ2-7	TRBD1	CASGLTGVGEQYF	TGTGCCAGCGGTCTGACAGGGGTGGGCGAGCAGTACTTC
.	TRBV5-1	TRBJ2-3	.	CASSSRPLSTDTQYF	TGCGCCAGCAGCTCGCGACCGTTGAGCACAGATACGCAGTATTTT
.	TRBV19	TRBJ1-4	.	CASSIWGPKDEKLFF	TGTGCCAGTAGTATATGGGGACCTAAGGATGAAAAACTGTTTTTT
few	TRBV5-1	TRBJ2-7	TRBD2	CASSLEASGTREQYF	TGCGCCAGCAGCTTGGAGGCTAGCGGGACTCGCGAGCAGTACTTC
.	TRBV2	TRBJ2-3	.	CASCFGSVGDTQYF	TGTGCCAGCTGTTTTGGTAGCGTGGGAGATACGCAGTATTTT
.	TRBV28	TRBJ1-1	.	CASSLAGYRNTEAFF	TGTGCCAGCAGTTTAGCGGGGTATCGGAACACTGAAGCTTTCTTT
.	TRBV29-1	TRBJ2-7	.	CSVGWESRGLEQYF	TGCAGCGTTGGCTGGGAGTCCCGGGGGCTCGAGCAGTACTTC
many	TRBV28	TRBJ1-1	.	CASSSTGWATEAFF	TGTGCCAGCAGTTCCACAGGGTGGGCCACTGAAGCTTTCTTT
.	TRBV5-1	TRBJ2-5	.	CASSFLGQETQYF	TGCGCCAGCAGCTTCCTGGGACAAGAGACCCAGTACTTC